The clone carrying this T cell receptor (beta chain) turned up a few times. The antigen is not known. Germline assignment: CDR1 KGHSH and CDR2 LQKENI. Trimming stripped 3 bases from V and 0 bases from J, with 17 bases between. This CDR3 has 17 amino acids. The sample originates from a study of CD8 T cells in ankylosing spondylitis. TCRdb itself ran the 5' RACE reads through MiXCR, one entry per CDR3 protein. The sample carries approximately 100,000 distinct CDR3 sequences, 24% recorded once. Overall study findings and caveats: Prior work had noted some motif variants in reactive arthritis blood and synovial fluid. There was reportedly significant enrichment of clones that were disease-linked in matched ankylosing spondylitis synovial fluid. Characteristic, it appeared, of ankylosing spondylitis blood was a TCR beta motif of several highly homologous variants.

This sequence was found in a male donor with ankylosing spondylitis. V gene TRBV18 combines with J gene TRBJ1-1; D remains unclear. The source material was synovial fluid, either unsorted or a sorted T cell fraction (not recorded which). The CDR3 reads CASSPPSGPFMNTEAFF. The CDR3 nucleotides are TGTGCCAGCTCACCCCCGTCCGGGCCTTTCATGAACACTGAAGCTTTCTTT.